The entry below describes one TCR beta chain. The data are from a study of blood T cell repertoires in COVID-19. Turning to the study itself: Samples came from the United States, Italy and Spain, spanning acute and convalescent COVID-19.

This CDR3 is 17 amino acids long. CDR1 is KGHSH and CDR2 is LQKENI in the germline V gene. Losses at the gene ends were 6 bases for V and 0 bases for J; bases not matched to a gene: 7. In the authors' workflow: How many nucleated cells were present was estimated from reference gene primer amplification. Generated by immunoSEQ multiplex PCR, the TCRdb table keeps only in-frame clones and is missing some. The DNA was the basis for D and trimming; V, J and clone size are from that table. In the table there are fewer than 110,000 clones, about 90% of which are singletons. This TCR was recovered from a human donor in a cohort sampled during active COVID-19. The rearrangement uses TRBV18 and TRBJ1-6; TRBD1 aligns across 8 bases. The material sequenced was peripheral blood. The CDR3 region is CASSPGQASSYNSPLHF. The CDR3 region has the DNA TGTGCCAGCTCCCCGGGACAGGCGAGCTCCTATAATTCACCCCTCCACTTT.